Listed below are T cell receptor beta chains from one sample, sequenced in a study of OX40 agonist ivuxolimab in advanced cancers. Generated by immunoSEQ multiplex PCR, the TCRdb table keeps only in-frame clones and is missing some. Found here are 70,000 to 95,000 clones, about 90% of them singletons; the top ten hold more than 0.25%. Sequenced material: CD4+ or CD8+ T cells sorted from blood, taken in a trial of the OX40 agonist ivuxolimab. Receptor source: an adult with an advanced solid tumor such as melanoma, head and neck, liver or kidney cancer. The CDR3 runs from the conserved cysteine through the conserved F or W. D genes are given only for firm matches. Where a row states a size, it is once, few, many or the class of an expanded clone; other rows omit it.

d_call	v_call	j_call	clone_size	cdr3_aa	cdr3_nt
TRBD1	TRBV19	TRBJ1-2	NA	CASSPDLRDRGYYGYTF	TGTGCCAGTAGTCCCGACTTAAGGGACAGGGGCTACTATGGCTACACCTTC
TRBD1	TRBV7-9	TRBJ1-1	NA	CASSSYRGEANTEAFF	TGTGCCAGCAGCTCCTACAGGGGGGAGGCGAACACTGAAGCTTTCTTT
NA	TRBV14	TRBJ1-6	NA	CASSQDAGARGSPLHF	TGTGCCAGCAGCCAAGACGCGGGGGCGCGCGGTTCACCCCTCCACTTT
TRBD1	TRBV14	TRBJ1-2	once	CASSSTSGTGDFRGYTF	TGTGCCAGCAGCTCTACTTCCGGGACAGGGGATTTTAGGGGCTACACCTTC
TRBD1	TRBV11-2	TRBJ2-7	NA	CASSLTGGAGEQYF	TGTGCCAGCAGCTTGACAGGGGGCGCGGGCGAGCAGTACTTC
NA	TRBV5-1	TRBJ1-1	NA	CASSLAWNTEAFF	TGCGCCAGCAGCTTGGCATGGAACACTGAAGCTTTCTTT
NA	TRBV10-2	TRBJ2-2	NA	CASSEIWSHTGELFF	TGCGCCAGCAGTGAAATTTGGAGTCACACCGGGGAGCTGTTTTTT
NA	TRBV29-1	TRBJ2-5	NA	CSASTGLYQETQYF	TGCAGCGCCTCGACAGGTTTGTACCAAGAGACCCAGTACTTC
NA	TRBV28	TRBJ2-2	NA	CASSLLRGLTGELFF	TGTGCCAGCAGCCTTCTCAGGGGTCTCACCGGGGAGCTGTTTTTT
TRBD1	TRBV15	TRBJ2-4	NA	CATSRGGTGSENIQYF	TGTGCCACCAGCAGAGGTGGGACAGGGAGCGAAAACATTCAGTACTTC
NA	TRBV18	TRBJ1-1	once	CASSQGQNTEAFF	TGTGCCAGCTCCCAGGGGCAGAACACTGAAGCTTTCTTT
TRBD1	TRBV9	TRBJ1-1	NA	CASSEAPGQGTEAFF	TGTGCCAGCAGCGAGGCCCCGGGACAGGGAACTGAAGCTTTCTTT
NA	TRBV4-1	TRBJ1-1	NA	CASSQGTRVNTEAFF	TGCGCCAGCAGCCAGGGGACCCGGGTGAACACTGAAGCTTTCTTT
NA	TRBV30	TRBJ1-1	NA	CAWRTTGRHTEVLF	TGTGCCTGGAGGACGACAGGAAGGCACACTGAAGTGCTCTTT
NA	TRBV5-1	TRBJ1-1	NA	CASSPRDLNTEAFF	TGCGCCAGCAGTCCCAGGGATCTGAACACTGAAGCTTTCTTT
NA	TRBV6-5	TRBJ2-3	NA	CASSYQLGSTDTQYF	TGTGCCAGCAGTTACCAACTAGGGAGCACAGATACGCAGTATTTT
NA	TRBV11-2	TRBJ1-2	NA	CASSLGNYGYTF	TGTGCCAGCAGCTTAGGAAACTATGGCTACACCTTC
NA	TRBV27	TRBJ2-2	few	CASKGGTGLNTGELFF	TGTGCCAGCAAGGGGGGTACTGGACTAAACACCGGGGAGCTGTTTTTT
NA	TRBV14	TRBJ2-2	NA	CASSPTRTLNTGELFF	TGTGCCAGCAGCCCCACCCGCACTTTAAACACCGGGGAGCTGTTTTTT
TRBD1	TRBV7-9	TRBJ2-7	few	CASSYRGEQYF	TGTGCCAGCAGCTACAGGGGCGAGCAGTACTTC
NA	TRBV7-9	TRBJ2-5	NA	CASSPQRFQGIPLQETQYF	TGTGCCAGCAGCCCCCAGCGCTTTCAGGGAATCCCGCTCCAGGAGACCCAGTACTTC
TRBD1	TRBV5-1	TRBJ1-1	NA	CASSLSGQGATEAFF	TGCGCCAGCAGCTTAAGCGGACAGGGCGCCACTGAAGCTTTCTTT
NA	TRBV5-4	TRBJ1-1	NA	CASSLERASEAFF	TGTGCCAGCAGCTTGGAGAGGGCGAGTGAAGCTTTCTTT
NA	TRBV6-4	TRBJ2-2	NA	CASSDSGGVTGELFF	TGTGCCAGCAGTGACTCTGGCGGGGTTACCGGGGAGCTGTTTTTT
NA	TRBV5-1	TRBJ2-1	once	CASSLRAAGSNEQFF	TGCGCCAGCAGCTTGAGGGCAGCGGGTTCGAATGAGCAGTTCTTC
NA	TRBV11-1	TRBJ2-2	NA	CASSLGTGELFF	TGTGCCAGCAGCCTTGGGACCGGGGAGCTGTTTTTT
TRBD1	TRBV28	TRBJ2-2	few	CASSPLRLQGARELFF	TGTGCCAGCAGTCCCCTGAGGCTGCAGGGGGCCCGGGAGCTGTTTTTT
NA	TRBV5-6	TRBJ1-5	NA	CASSLGLLNQPQHF	TGTGCCAGCAGCTTGGGACTCCTCAATCAGCCCCAGCATTTT
TRBD1	TRBV4-1	TRBJ1-1	NA	CASSQTRDRGSEAFF	TGCGCCAGCAGCCAGACCCGGGACAGGGGGTCTGAAGCTTTCTTT
TRBD2	TRBV7-2	TRBJ2-7	NA	CASSLVSRGAYEQYF	TGTGCCAGCAGCTTAGTTTCGCGGGGGGCTTACGAGCAGTACTTC
TRBD2	TRBV27	TRBJ2-5	NA	CASTPQFGLAAGRETQYF	TGTGCCAGCACCCCCCAGTTCGGACTAGCGGCCGGGCGAGAGACCCAGTACTTC
NA	TRBV2	TRBJ1-1	NA	CASTARELNTEAFF	TGTGCCAGCACCGCGAGGGAATTGAACACTGAAGCTTTCTTT
NA	TRBV5-6	TRBJ1-5	once	CASSLGGSYSNQPQHF	TGTGCCAGCAGCTTGGGAGGGTCTTATAGCAATCAGCCCCAGCATTTT
NA	TRBV18	TRBJ2-5	few	CASSPTVAAQETQYF	TGTGCCAGCTCACCAACGGTAGCGGCGCAAGAGACCCAGTACTTC
NA	TRBV9	TRBJ1-2	NA	CASSVDRYSNYGYTF	TGTGCCAGCAGCGTAGACAGATATTCTAACTATGGCTACACCTTC
TRBD1	TRBV5-1	TRBJ1-2	few	CASSWGQERNYGYTF	TGCGCCAGCAGCTGGGGACAGGAGAGAAACTATGGCTACACCTTC
NA	TRBV19	TRBJ1-2	NA	CASSGEANYGYTF	TGTGCCAGTAGTGGGGAAGCTAACTATGGCTACACCTTC
NA	TRBV7-8	TRBJ1-1	NA	CASSLVGTRMNTEAFF	TGTGCCAGCAGCTTAGTGGGGACCCGGATGAACACTGAAGCTTTCTTT
NA	TRBV7-9	TRBJ1-5	NA	CASSPGQNQPQHF	TGTGCCAGCAGCCCAGGACAGAATCAGCCCCAGCATTTT
NA	TRBV5-6	TRBJ1-1	NA	CASSLGTGTWGTEAFF	TGTGCCAGCAGCTTAGGTACCGGGACATGGGGCACTGAAGCTTTCTTT
NA	TRBV19	TRBJ2-3	NA	CASNRGTTDTQYF	TGTGCCAGTAATAGAGGGACCACAGATACGCAGTATTTT
TRBD1	TRBV5-8	TRBJ2-6	NA	CASSLGQGSSGANVLTF	TGTGCCAGCAGCTTGGGACAGGGAAGCTCTGGGGCCAACGTCCTGACTTTC
NA	TRBV7-9	TRBJ1-1	NA	CASSLAGEPNTEAFF	TGTGCCAGCAGCTTAGCAGGGGAGCCGAACACTGAAGCTTTCTTT
TRBD1	TRBV4-1	TRBJ2-1	NA	CASSQAGQGRQGAYNEQFF	TGCGCCAGCAGCCAAGCGGGACAGGGGCGACAAGGGGCCTACAATGAGCAGTTCTTC
NA	TRBV19	TRBJ1-6	NA	CASSIAGSSYNSPLHF	TGTGCCAGTAGTATCGCAGGGAGCTCCTATAATTCACCCCTCCACTTT
NA	TRBV25-1	TRBJ1-1	NA	CASTPRATRDTEAFF	TGTGCCAGCACTCCCCGAGCAACACGGGACACTGAAGCTTTCTTT
TRBD1	TRBV6-5	TRBJ1-5	NA	CASSYQTGVGQPQHF	TGTGCCAGCAGTTACCAAACAGGGGTGGGTCAGCCCCAGCATTTT
NA	TRBV19	TRBJ1-5	NA	CASSTTASGNQPQHF	TGTGCCAGTAGCACAACAGCCTCCGGCAATCAGCCCCAGCATTTT
NA	TRBV6-5	TRBJ2-5	NA	CASSYVRGRQETQYF	TGTGCCAGCAGTTACGTGAGGGGGAGACAAGAGACCCAGTACTTC
NA	TRBV18	TRBJ1-1	once	CASSPNGGNTEAFF	TGTGCCAGCTCACCAAACGGGGGGAACACTGAAGCTTTCTTT
NA	TRBV11-3	TRBJ2-1	NA	CASSLSRFKNEQFF	TGTGCCAGCAGCTTGTCGCGGTTCAAGAATGAGCAGTTCTTC
NA	TRBV28	TRBJ1-4	NA	CASTTVREKLFF	TGTGCCAGCACGACAGTTCGGGAAAAACTGTTTTTT
TRBD2	TRBV7-6	TRBJ2-1	NA	CASSSLAGASNEQFF	TGTGCCAGCAGCTCCTTAGCGGGGGCCTCAAATGAGCAGTTCTTC
NA	TRBV10-2	TRBJ2-7	NA	CASRGQGNSYEQYF	TGCGCCAGCCGAGGGCAGGGGAACTCCTACGAGCAGTACTTC
TRBD1	TRBV2	TRBJ1-2	NA	CASSWDRGDKTSYTF	TGTGCCAGCAGTTGGGACAGGGGGGACAAAACTAGCTACACCTTC
NA	TRBV5-1	TRBJ1-5	NA	CASSPDGSNQPQHF	TGCGCCAGCAGCCCTGACGGTAGCAATCAGCCCCAGCATTTT
NA	TRBV2	TRBJ1-5	NA	CATSSGGNNQPQHF	TGTGCCACCTCCTCCGGAGGAAACAATCAGCCCCAGCATTTT
NA	TRBV4-1	TRBJ2-2	NA	CASSPGLAGRFGAGELFF	NA